A single sample gave rise to the 20 T cell receptor beta chains below, sequenced in a study of identical twins. TCRdb re-analysed the 5' RACE reads in MiXCR, keeping a single row per CDR3 protein. This table holds hundreds of thousands of distinct CDR3 sequences, about 7.6% found once. These data were also filed under a second study, of yellow fever vaccine responses in identical twins.

Sequenced input: PBMCs. Receptors were obtained from a woman younger than 35 in good health.

This clonotype was recorded many times. V usage is TRBV12-3 or TRBV12-4 and J usage is TRBJ2-7; D not certain. V gave up 3 bases and J gave up 1 base, with 10 bases separating them. This CDR3 comprises 14 residues. The CDR3 coding sequence is TGTGCCAGCAGTTTGGACGGGCGGTCCTACGAGCAGTACGTC. Translated, it gives CASSLDGRSYEQYV.

The chain carries TRBV25-1 and TRBJ1-3, with 8 bases matching TRBD1. Germline V gives CDR1 MGHDK, CDR2 SYGVNS. With V trimmed by 5 bases and J by 4 bases, 7 bases remained unmatched. There are 15 residues in the CDR3. CDR3 coding DNA: TGTGCCAGCAGTTCACGACAGGGGTTCGGAAACACCATATATTTT. It encodes CASSSRQGFGNTIYF.

At least ten counts were recorded for this clonotype. The chain couples TRBV10-1 to TRBJ2-7; TRBD1 aligns across 7 bases. With 5 bases clipped from V and 3 bases from J, the junction kept 7 bases outside the gene matches. The CDR3 has 14 residues. Germline V lookup: CDR1 WNHNN, CDR2 SYGVQD (reference sequence). The CDR3 reads CASSPGTAIYEQYF. The CDR3 DNA sequence: TGCGCCAGCAGTCCCGGGACAGCGATCTACGAGCAGTACTTC.

CDR3 amino acids: CATKRGGETQYF. The CDR3 coding sequence is TGTGCCACTAAGAGGGGGGGAGAGACCCAGTACTTC. V and J are TRBV2 and TRBJ2-5, with D possibly matching TRBD2 (7 bases). Trimming removed 10 bases from V and 4 bases from J, with 13 bases in between. The germline V gene has CDR1 SNHLY and CDR2 FYNNEI. This CDR3 comprises 12 residues.

A note on this clonotype: One junction end does not reproduce the germline sequence, and a read error may be involved. The genes are TRBV2 and TRBJ2-1, with D maybe TRBD1 (6 bases). Germline CDR1 SNHLY, CDR2 FYNNEI. The CDR3 has 15 amino acids. CDR3 DNA sequence: TGTGGCAGCAGTGAGCAGGGGATCGGATACAATGAGCAGTTCTTC. Translation: CGSSEQGIGYNEQFF.

The table lists this clonotype with a few counts. The J gene is TRBJ2-7, the V gene TRBV2; D possibly corresponds to TRBD1 (6 bases). Germline V lookup: CDR1 SNHLY, CDR2 FYNNEI. CDR3 length equals 13 residues. Trimming removed 4 bases at V and 3 bases at J, with 10 bases between. CDR3 in DNA: TGTGCCAGCAGTGTACAGGGAAACTACGAGCAGTACGTC. This encodes CASSVQGNYEQYV.

This clonotype was counted a few times. J is TRBJ2-2 and V is TRBV9; 11 bases fit TRBD2. The CDR3 sequence is 16 residues long. CDR1 SGDLS and CDR2 YYNGEE come from the germline V gene. The J segment lost 7 bases and the V segment lost 2 bases, leaving 7 bases of the junction unmatched. The CDR3 is CASSVLAGGRNGELFF. CDR3 nucleotide sequence: TGTGCCAGCAGCGTCTTAGCGGGGGGGCGCAACGGGGAGCTGTTTTTT.

J is TRBJ1-2 and V is TRBV11-2, with D maybe TRBD1 (5 bases). Trimming shortened V by 2 bases and J by 3 bases, and 10 bases separated the two germline ends. Germline CDR1 reads SGHAT; CDR2 reads FQNNGV. The CDR3 totals 14 residues. CDR3 DNA sequence: TGTGCCAGCAGCTTAACAGACAGCTACTATGGCTACACCTTC. Protein sequence: CASSLTDSYYGYTF.

This clonotype showed up many times. The chain uses TRBV9 and TRBJ1-5; D ambiguous. This CDR3 has 14 residues. Germline V gene sequence: CDR1 SGDLS, CDR2 YYNGEE. The V and J ends lost 4 bases and 2 bases respectively, with 10 bases between them. CDR3 DNA sequence: TGTGCCAGCAGCAAAGTTGGGGGCAATCAGCCCCAGCATTTT. It yields the protein CASSKVGGNQPQHF.

There are a few counts of this clonotype. The chain recombines TRBV18 with TRBJ2-3; 11 bases are shared with TRBD2. The CDR3 runs 16 residues. The trim removed 4 bases at V and 3 bases at J, leaving 6 bases unmatched. CDR1 is KGHSH, CDR2 LQKENI, per germline. CDR3 residues: CASSQIAGGPTDTQYF. The CDR3 region has the DNA TGTGCCAGCTCACAAATAGCGGGGGGGCCGACAGATACGCAGTATTTT.

This clonotype appeared many times. This chain joins TRBV12-3 or TRBV12-4 and TRBJ2-1; 7 bases are shared with TRBD2. J was trimmed by 6 bases and V by 7 bases; bases with no gene match: 12. This CDR3 is built from 15 residues. The CDR3 is CASTRGAGVGNEQFF. CDR3 nucleotides: TGTGCCAGCACTAGAGGGGCGGGAGTGGGCAATGAGCAGTTCTTC.

This clonotype appeared a few times. The chain combines TRBV29-1 with TRBJ2-1, with D possibly TRBD2 on 5 matching bases. Trimming took off 6 bases at V and 5 bases at J, with 5 bases between the two ends. In germline, CDR1 is SQVTM, CDR2 ANQGSEA. The CDR3 covers 10 residues. The CDR3 DNA follows: TGCAGCGTCGGGGACAATGAGCAGTTCTTC. Its protein product is CSVGDNEQFF.

This clonotype was recorded at least ten times. The V gene is TRBV12-3 or TRBV12-4, the J gene TRBJ1-2, with 7 nucleotides matching TRBD1. The CDR3 loop spans 14 amino acids. V shed 8 bases and J 7 bases; nucleotides not matched to a gene: 13. The CDR3 DNA follows: TGTGCCAGCTCCCCGGCACAGGGGCTCGTTGGCTACACCTTC. This gives the protein CASSPAQGLVGYTF.

Ten or more counts support this clonotype. V and J are TRBV29-1 and TRBJ2-2; D might be TRBD2 (5 bases). Trimming stripped 4 bases from V and 7 bases from J, with 10 bases between. This CDR3 contains 12 residues. Germline CDR1 is SQVTM and CDR2 is ANQGSEA. This CDR3 is CSVVGVDGELFF. As DNA, the CDR3 is TGCAGCGTTGTCGGGGTGGACGGGGAGCTGTTTTTT.

This clonotype was counted a few times. CDR3 amino acids: CASSIRDRYEQYF. CDR3 DNA sequence: TGTGCCAGCAGTATACGGGACAGGTACGAGCAGTACTTC. The V and J genes are TRBV28 and TRBJ2-7; TRBD1 aligns across 8 bases. Trimming cost V 5 bases and J 4 bases; bases outside gene matches: 4. This CDR3 contains 13 residues. CDR1 is MDHEN, CDR2 SYDVKM, per germline.

This clonotype was counted at least ten times. The V and J genes are TRBV6-5 and TRBJ2-1; 9 positions match TRBD1. This CDR3 has 12 amino acids. Germline trimming cut 7 bases from V and 12 bases from J; bases unmatched to any gene: 7. Germline loops: CDR1 MNHEY, CDR2 SVGAGI. Here the CDR3 DNA reads TGTGCCAGCACGCCGACAGGGGGGAGGCAGTTCTTC. This codes for CASTPTGGRQFF.

In this sample, this clonotype turned up many times. The chain links TRBV10-3 to TRBJ2-2; 8 bases align to TRBD1. Germline V gives CDR1 ENHRY, CDR2 SYGVKD. V trimming: 6 bases; J trimming: 6 bases; junction bases outside the gene matches: 6. This CDR3 is built from 14 residues. This CDR3 reads CAIRDREGAGELFF. CDR3 sequence (DNA): TGTGCCATCAGGGACAGGGAAGGGGCCGGGGAGCTGTTTTTT.

This clonotype was seen more than once but under ten times. This chain uses TRBV12-3 or TRBV12-4 with TRBJ2-3; 9 bases align to TRBD2. V gave up 3 bases and J gave up 4 bases; unmatched junction bases: 5. The CDR3 contains 15 residues. Written as DNA, the CDR3 is TGTGCCAGCAGTTTCGCGGGAGGGCCCCCAGATACGCAGTATTTT. Its protein product is CASSFAGGPPDTQYF.

This clonotype was seen a handful of times. This rearrangement joins TRBV5-5 to TRBJ2-1, with 9 bases fitting TRBD2. CDR1 is SGHKS and CDR2 is YYEKEE in the germline V gene (reference sequence). The V segment lost 4 bases and the J segment 8 bases; nucleotides outside the gene matches: 10. The CDR3 totals 15 residues. The CDR3 reads CASSGGGAYGHEQFF. The DNA of the CDR3 is TGTGCCAGCAGCGGCGGGGGGGCCTACGGGCATGAGCAGTTCTTC.

This CDR3 is CASPEDFPTYTGELFF. The CDR3 DNA is TGTGCCAGCCCGGAGGACTTTCCAACCTACACCGGGGAGCTGTTTTTT. The rearrangement joins TRBV12-3 or TRBV12-4 to TRBJ2-2; D may be TRBD2 (5 bases). V dropped 8 bases and J dropped 3 bases, with 19 bases sitting between them. This CDR3 spans 16 amino acids.